This paragraph reports one T cell receptor (beta chain). This clonotype has at least ten counts. Its antigen remains unidentified. No base-level quality is on record; no much larger clone is a single base apart. Per the germline V gene (reference sequence), DFQATT is the CDR1 and SNEGSKA is the CDR2. V loses 3 bases at its end and J loses 0 bases; junction bases beyond the gene matches: 7. The CDR3 numbers 17 residues from cysteine through phenylalanine. This entry keeps only the CDR3 DNA: 51 bases, framed from base 1. The sample was run on an Illumina HiSeq 1500. TCRdb's own reprocessing of the public reads used fastp at Q25 and MiXCR and kept productive beta chains. Under each unique CDR3 protein, matching rows form one entry showing the most common genes and DNA. Present in this sample are roughly 320,000 distinct CDR3 sequences, more than 9% of which were seen just once. The ten largest clonotypes hold around 4.1% of the sample.

The sample comes from a study of T cell repertoires in cytomegalovirus infection (dated by TCRdb to between 2018 and 2021). Notes on the research overall: Donor HLA type was relevant to the analysis, as public TCR beta signatures indicated carriage of CMV infection together with the matching HLA type.

Overall study results and their limits: Cumulative frequency of public TCR beta family members discriminated carriers of CMV infection plus the relevant HLA type in this cohort and an independent roughly 330-donor cohort. The ex vivo response was dominated by HLA-C-restricted CMV-specific TCR beta clonotypes, which also provided the single most frequent clonotype in two of eight donors.

The TCR sequence derives from a human donor in good health (CMV status not recorded). Some clones in this sample may be carry-over from other donors' samples. Sequenced: PBMCs. The rearrangement joined TRBV20-1 to TRBJ2-1; TRBD2 aligns with 11 central bases. The CDR3 loop reads CSASPSGGSSSYNEQFF. At the DNA level, the sequence is TGCAGTGCTAGCCCTAGCGGGGGGAGTAGCTCCTACAATGAGCAGTTCTTC.